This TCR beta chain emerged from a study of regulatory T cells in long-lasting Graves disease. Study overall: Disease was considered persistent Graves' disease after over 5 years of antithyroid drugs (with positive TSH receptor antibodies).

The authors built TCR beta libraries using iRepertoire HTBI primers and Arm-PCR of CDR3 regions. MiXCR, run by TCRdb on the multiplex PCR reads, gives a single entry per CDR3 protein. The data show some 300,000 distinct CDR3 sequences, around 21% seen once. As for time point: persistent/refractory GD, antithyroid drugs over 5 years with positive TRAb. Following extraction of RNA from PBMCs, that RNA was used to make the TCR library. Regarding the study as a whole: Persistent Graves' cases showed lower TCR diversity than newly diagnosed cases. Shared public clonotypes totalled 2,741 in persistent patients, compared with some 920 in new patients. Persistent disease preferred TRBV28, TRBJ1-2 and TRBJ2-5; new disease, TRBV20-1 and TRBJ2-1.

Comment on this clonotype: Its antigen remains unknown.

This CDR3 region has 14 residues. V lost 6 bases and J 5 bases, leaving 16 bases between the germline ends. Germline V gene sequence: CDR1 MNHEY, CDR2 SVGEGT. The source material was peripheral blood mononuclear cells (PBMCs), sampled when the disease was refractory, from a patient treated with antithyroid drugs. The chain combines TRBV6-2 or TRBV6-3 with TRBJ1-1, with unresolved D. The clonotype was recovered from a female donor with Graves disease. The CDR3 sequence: CASRDGPTGTEAFF. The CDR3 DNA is TGTGCCAGCAGGGACGGCCCGACCGGGACTGAAGCTTTCTTT.